These T cell receptor beta chains were read from a single sample in a study of shared clonotypes between healthy human individuals. Profiled with immunoSEQ multiplex PCR; TCRdb holds only in-frame clones, not every one. The repertoire includes 1.4 million to 1.5 million clones, around 95% of them detected once, and more than 0.9% sits in the top ten. Sequencing used naive CD4+ T cells sorted from blood. These receptors were collected from a man aged 25 to 40 in good health. Each CDR3 is given with its conserved first and last residue. D genes are given only for firm matches. Clone size is stated in some rows and not others, as once, few, many or a class when expanded.

-,once,TRBJ1-2,TRBV18,CASSPSYRDQGDGYTF,TGTGCCAGCTCACCCTCATACAGGGACCAGGGTGACGGCTACACCTTC
TRBD1,-,TRBJ1-2,TRBV5-1,CASSPTPHRGQDGYTF,TGCGCCAGCAGCCCCACCCCTCACAGGGGGCAGGATGGCTACACCTTC
TRBD1,-,TRBJ2-7,TRBV6-4,CASYTTYRDRFREQYF,TGTGCCAGTTACACAACTTACCGGGACAGGTTCCGCGAGCAGTACTTC
TRBD2,-,TRBJ2-5,TRBV7-9,CASSPGLAGPETQYF,TGTGCCAGCAGCCCGGGACTAGCGGGACCAGAGACCCAGTACTTC
-,-,TRBJ2-4,TRBV9,CASSVSPRVPKNIQYF,TGTGCCAGCAGCGTAAGCCCTCGGGTTCCCAAAAACATTCAGTACTTC
TRBD2,once,TRBJ2-1,TRBV7-2,CASSPRSGTSGYNEQFF,TGTGCCAGCAGCCCCCGTTCCGGGACTAGCGGGTACAATGAGCAGTTCTTC
-,-,TRBJ1-2,TRBV7-2,CASSLTPGNNYGYTF,TGTGCCAGCAGCTTAACACCAGGGAACAACTATGGCTACACCTTC
TRBD2,-,TRBJ2-3,TRBV7-6,CASSLLAGGLTDTQYF,TGTGCCAGCAGCCTACTAGCGGGAGGCCTCACAGATACGCAGTATTTT
-,-,TRBJ2-3,TRBV11-2,CASSGVTDTQYF,TGTGCCAGCAGCGGAGTCACAGATACGCAGTATTTT
TRBD1,-,TRBJ2-7,TRBV28,CASSQDRGDSYEQYF,TGTGCCAGCAGTCAAGACAGGGGGGACTCCTACGAGCAGTACTTC
-,-,TRBJ1-4,TRBV2,CASRTAGLEKLFF,TGTGCCAGCAGAACTGCGGGGCTCGAAAAACTGTTTTTT
-,-,TRBJ1-1,TRBV10-3,CAISEGRSNTEAFF,TGTGCCATCAGCGAAGGACGGTCCAACACTGAAGCTTTCTTT
-,-,TRBJ1-2,TRBV6-1,CASSERGYYGYTF,TGTGCCAGCAGTGAACGGGGGTACTATGGCTACACCTTC
-,-,TRBJ2-5,TRBV2,CASSRGEETQYF,TGTGCCAGCAGTAGAGGGGAAGAGACCCAGTACTTC
-,-,TRBJ2-3,TRBV5-5,CASSLIKSLMDTQYF,TGTGCCAGCAGCTTGATAAAGTCCCTGATGGATACGCAGTATTTT
TRBD1,-,TRBJ2-7,TRBV14,CASSEVQGALIEQYF,TGTGCCAGCAGCGAAGTCCAGGGGGCCCTAATCGAGCAGTACTTC
-,-,TRBJ1-2,TRBV7-9,CASRYQDSYDGYTF,TGTGCCAGCAGATATCAGGACAGTTATGATGGCTACACCTTC
-,-,TRBJ2-7,TRBV11-2,CASSPDYSGHDEQYF,TGTGCCAGCAGCCCTGACTATTCGGGGCACGACGAGCAGTACTTC
TRBD1,-,TRBJ1-1,TRBV6-5,CASSLRGRDTEAFF,TGTGCCAGCAGCCTAAGGGGGCGCGACACTGAAGCTTTCTTT
-,few,TRBJ1-5,TRBV28,CASRHVDQPQHF,TGTGCCAGCAGGCACGTCGATCAGCCCCAGCATTTT
-,-,TRBJ2-3,TRBV18,CASSPIQGLTDTQYF,TGTGCCAGCTCACCAATCCAGGGCCTGACAGATACGCAGTATTTT
-,-,TRBJ2-1,TRBV5-1,CASSLVGEQFF,TGCGCCAGCTCCCTAGTTGGTGAGCAGTTCTTC
-,-,TRBJ1-4,TRBV6-6,CASSYPGENEKLFF,TGTGCCAGCAGTTATCCCGGGGAGAATGAAAAACTGTTTTTT
TRBD1,-,TRBJ2-1,TRBV5-1,CASSSWGQGEHEQFF,TGCGCCAGCAGCTCCTGGGGACAGGGGGAGCATGAGCAGTTCTTC
-,once,TRBJ2-1,TRBV15,CATSRDRGRNHYNEQFF,TGTGCCACCAGCAGAGATCGGGGGCGGAACCACTACAATGAGCAGTTCTTC
TRBD1,-,TRBJ1-1,TRBV10-3,CAISESVTTGGNTEAFF,TGTGCCATCAGTGAGTCGGTTACGACAGGGGGCAACACTGAAGCTTTCTTT
-,-,TRBJ2-1,TRBV5-1,CASSLTPGPVHNEQFF,TGCGCCAGCAGCTTGACTCCAGGCCCAGTCCACAATGAGCAGTTCTTC
TRBD1,-,TRBJ2-1,TRBV7-9,CASSLRQGYNEQFF,TGTGCCAGCAGCTTGAGACAGGGCTACAATGAGCAGTTCTTC
-,-,TRBJ2-1,TRBV9,CASSGNPSGEQFF,TGTGCCAGCAGCGGAAACCCCAGCGGGGAGCAGTTCTTC
-,-,TRBJ1-2,TRBV10-3,CAISAGVGYGYTF,TGTGCCATCAGTGCAGGGGTCGGCTATGGCTACACCTTC
-,-,TRBJ2-7,TRBV11-2,CASSHPPIEQYF,TGTGCCAGCAGCCATCCCCCCATTGAGCAGTACTTC
-,-,TRBJ2-7,TRBV9,CASSPGAGGSYEQYF,TGTGCCAGCAGCCCAGGGGCAGGTGGGTCCTACGAGCAGTACTTC
-,-,TRBJ2-7,TRBV9,CASSVAAVSGHEQYF,TGTGCCAGCAGCGTAGCTGCTGTTTCCGGCCACGAGCAGTACTTC
TRBD1,-,TRBJ2-5,TRBV23-1,CASSQSRGETQYF,TGCGCCAGCAGTCAATCCAGGGGGGAGACCCAGTACTTC
TRBD2,-,TRBJ2-3,TRBV10-3,CAISESRREGTQYF,TGTGCCATCAGTGAGTCCAGACGGGAGGGTACGCAGTATTTT
-,-,TRBJ1-2,TRBV6-1,CASSEALKSYGYTF,TGTGCCAGCAGTGAAGCCCTAAAGAGCTATGGCTACACCTTC
TRBD2,-,TRBJ2-3,TRBV4-1,CASSFSMAGGPGDTQYF,TGCGCCAGCAGTTTCAGTATGGCGGGAGGGCCCGGAGATACGCAGTATTTT
TRBD2,-,TRBJ2-1,TRBV7-9,CASSLIGSGRRLFF,TGTGCCAGCAGCTTAATCGGGAGCGGGAGAAGGCTGTTCTTC
TRBD2,-,TRBJ2-7,TRBV5-1,CASSPRPGGAYEQYF,TGCGCCAGCAGCCCCCGACCGGGAGGGGCCTACGAGCAGTACTTC
-,-,TRBJ1-1,TRBV5-1,CASSLVPSNTEAFF,TGCGCCAGCAGCTTGGTTCCTTCGAACACTGAAGCTTTCTTT
-,-,TRBJ2-7,TRBV6-1,CASSEGRGSSYEQYF,TGTGCCAGCAGTGAAGGGCGAGGGTCCTCCTACGAGCAGTACTTC
TRBD1,-,TRBJ2-5,TRBV18,CASSRSTGQQETQYF,TGTGCCAGCTCACGATCGACAGGGCAACAAGAGACCCAGTACTTC
-,-,TRBJ2-7,TRBV7-6,CASSLDLQTYEQYF,TGTGCCAGCAGCTTAGATTTACAGACCTACGAGCAGTACTTC
-,-,TRBJ2-3,TRBV21-1,CASSKARAGGDFFPYTDTQYF,TGTGCCAGCAGCAAAGCGCGGGCAGGGGGCGATTTTTTCCCTTACACAGATACGCAGTATTTT
-,-,TRBJ2-4,TRBV28,CASSLQDDIQYF,TGTGCCAGCAGTTTGCAGGACGACATTCAGTACTTC
-,once,TRBJ2-7,TRBV14,CASSLPSSYEQYF,TGTGCCAGCAGCCTTCCTAGCTCCTACGAGCAGTACTTC
TRBD1,once,TRBJ2-7,TRBV5-4,CASSLWDSREYF,TGTGCCAGCAGCTTGTGGGACAGTCGCGAGTACTTC
TRBD1,-,TRBJ2-1,TRBV2,CASRDRAYNEQFF,TGTGCCAGCCGGGACAGGGCTTACAATGAGCAGTTCTTC
-,-,TRBJ2-1,TRBV18,CASSPPTSSVYNEQFF,TGTGCCAGCTCACCCCCCACCTCTTCGGTTTACAATGAGCAGTTCTTC